This TCR beta chain was sequenced in a study of blood T cell repertoires in COVID-19. About the study: Specimens from acute and convalescent COVID-19 originated in the United States, Italy and Spain. From T cells, B-cell-depleted T cells, or PBMCs came the material, which was cDNA or gDNA.

Measured with immunoSEQ multiplex PCR; TCRdb has only the in-frame clones, and not every one. The data contain fewer than 400,000 clones, roughly 86% of them singletons. The V gene lost 5 bases and the J gene lost 3 bases, with 17 bases spanning the gap. Per the germline V gene, CDR1 is SGHVS and CDR2 is FNYEAQ. The CDR3 sequence is 16 residues long. The sequencing input was PBMCs or T cells enriched from blood (not recorded which). This chain joins TRBV7-6 and TRBJ2-1; D might be TRBD2 (5 bases). This clonotype was sampled from a woman in her 30s who had recovered from COVID-19. The CDR3 coding sequence is TGTGCCAGCAGCGTCAATCGGGGTTCTAACTACAATGAGCAGTTCTTC. It specifies CASSVNRGSNYNEQFF.